This passage covers 29 T cell receptor beta chains from one sample sequenced in a study of blood T cell repertoires in COVID-19. Using immunoSEQ multiplex PCR, the repertoire was profiled, and TCRdb retains in-frame clones only, with some absent. Of around 140,000 clones listed, approximately 90% are singletons. Sequenced input: peripheral blood. These receptors were obtained from a man aged 50-59 years with active or convalescent COVID-19.

The genes are TRBV11-2 and TRBJ2-7; D remains unclear. Germline values: CDR1 SGHAT, CDR2 FQNNGV. There are 17 residues in the CDR3. Deletions cut 0 bases from V and 0 bases from J, with 15 bases between. CDR3 protein: CASSLERRLVGSYEQYF. The CDR3 nucleotides read TGTGCCAGCAGCTTAGAGCGGCGGCTAGTGGGCTCCTACGAGCAGTACTTC.

CDR3 bases: TGTGCTAGTGGTTGGGGACAGGGTAGAGATACGCAGTATTTT. Its translation is CASGWGQGRDTQYF. This rearrangement joins TRBV12-5 to TRBJ2-3; 9 positions agree with TRBD1. Germline V gene data show CDR1 as LGHNT and CDR2 as FRNRAP. The CDR3 runs 14 residues. The trim removed 4 bases at V and 5 bases at J, leaving 4 bases unmatched. Full variable domain (rest looked up from reference TRBV12-5 and TRBJ2-3): DARVTQTPRHKVTEMGQEVTMRCQPILGHNTVFWYRQTMMQGLELLAYFRNRAPLDDSGMPKDRFSAEMPDATLATLKIQPSEPRDSAVYFCASGWGQGRDTQYFGPGTRLTVL.

V and J are TRBV28 and TRBJ1-4; TRBD1 might be the D (5 bases). V lost 5 bases and J lost 6, with 13 bases in between. CDR1 and CDR2 (germline): MDHEN, SYDVKM. The CDR3 length is 14 residues. This CDR3 reads CASSPGLADEKLFF. The CDR3 coding sequence is TGTGCCAGCAGTCCGGGACTGGCAGATGAAAAACTGTTTTTT.

The chain employs TRBV7-2 and TRBJ2-3; D gene uncertain. CDR3 length: 13 amino acids. The V and J ends lost 7 bases and 1 base respectively, with 9 bases between them. Germline CDR1 SGHTA, CDR2 FQGNSA. The CDR3 DNA sequence: TGTGCCAGCACCCTCAGTGGCACAGATACGCAGTATTTT. Translated, it gives CASTLSGTDTQYF.

V gene TRBV7-2 combines with J gene TRBJ2-3; 11 positions agree with TRBD2. There are 16 residues in the CDR3. V lost 2 bases and J lost 4; bases outside the gene matches: 5. Germline assignment: CDR1 SGHTA and CDR2 FQGNSA. CDR3 bases: TGTGCCAGCAGCTTATGGCCTAGCGGGGGGTCAGATACGCAGTATTTT. Amino acids: CASSLWPSGGSDTQYF.

The J gene is TRBJ2-5, the V gene TRBV10-3; 11 nucleotides align to TRBD2. CDR3 length: 15 amino acids. V lost 2 bases, J lost 5 bases, and 4 bases stayed unmatched. The germline CDR1 and CDR2 sequences are ENHRY and SYGVKD. CDR3 bases: TGTGCCATCAGTGAGAAACTAGCGGGGGCTGAGACCCAGTACTTC. Protein sequence: CAISEKLAGAETQYF.

This clone was detected only once. The genes are TRBV27 and TRBJ1-6, with a tentative D call TRBD1 (5 bases). CDR1 and CDR2 (germline): MNHEY, SMNVEV (reference sequence). The ends were cut back, 4 bases at V and 7 bases at J, with 11 bases in the middle. There are 14 residues in the CDR3. CDR3 sequence (DNA): TGTGCCAGCAGTTATCTCGGGGGAAATTCACCCCTCCACTTT. It is translated as CASSYLGGNSPLHF.

The V gene is TRBV27, the J gene TRBJ1-4; perhaps TRBD1 as D (6 bases). V was cut by 0 bases and J by 7 bases, with 21 bases left in between. CDR1 and CDR2 from the germline V gene are MNHEY and SMNVEV (reference sequence). This CDR3 is 18 amino acids long. The CDR3 nucleotides are TGTGCCAGCAGTTTATCTTATACGGCACAGGGTCGTCGTGAAAAACTGTTTTTT. This encodes CASSLSYTAQGRREKLFF.

The chain is built from TRBV6-1 and TRBJ2-1; D is possibly TRBD1 (7 bases). V was cut by 3 bases and J by 4 bases, with 13 bases left in between. There are 15 residues in the CDR3. Per the germline V gene, CDR1 is MNHNS and CDR2 is SASEGT. The CDR3 loop is CASSEGGQTYNEQFF. In DNA form, the CDR3 reads TGTGCCAGCAGTGAGGGGGGACAGACTTACAATGAGCAGTTCTTC.

The gene calls are TRBV18 and TRBJ1-6; a possible D gene is TRBD1 (6 bases). V gave up 1 base and J gave up 7 bases, with 11 bases separating them. This CDR3 is 15 amino acids long. Germline-derived CDR1 and CDR2 are KGHSH and LQKENI. CDR3 coding DNA: TGTGCCAGCTCACCACTGGGGGGGCTCAATTCACCCCTCCACTTT. Its protein is CASSPLGGLNSPLHF.

The V gene is TRBV2, the J gene TRBJ2-2, with 10 bases fitting TRBD2. This CDR3 spans 15 amino acids. Germline CDR1 SNHLY, CDR2 FYNNEI. Trimming removed 0 bases from V and 6 bases from J; junction bases left unmatched: 1. The CDR3 reads CASSEASGGPGELFF. CDR3 sequence (DNA): TGTGCCAGCAGTGAAGCTAGCGGGGGGCCCGGGGAGCTGTTTTTT.

J is TRBJ1-2 and V is TRBV2; tentatively, D is TRBD1 (6 bases). The CDR3 is made up of 19 amino acids. Germline CDR1 and CDR2: SNHLY and FYNNEI. Deletions cut 1 base from V and 3 bases from J, with 24 bases between. CDR3 residues: CASSEGLTGLVSSDYGYTF. DNA for the CDR3: TGTGCCAGCAGTGAAGGCCTAACAGGGCTGGTATCTTCTGACTATGGCTACACCTTC.

This clone was detected only once. V is TRBV10-3 and J is TRBJ2-5; D call uncertain. The germline V and J ends were trimmed by 3 bases and 5 bases, with 16 bases remaining between them. The CDR3 sequence is 15 residues long. In germline, CDR1 is ENHRY, CDR2 SYGVKD. CDR3 sequence reads: CAISDSDPGVETQYF. CDR3 DNA: TGTGCCATCAGTGACTCAGACCCCGGAGTTGAGACCCAGTACTTC.

V and J are TRBV7-6 and TRBJ2-5; maybe TRBD1 (5 bases). Per the germline V gene, CDR1 is SGHVS and CDR2 is FNYEAQ. This CDR3 is 14 amino acids long. V was pared by 3 bases and J by 5 bases, with 13 bases between. CDR3: CASSLLTGGETQYF. The CDR3 nucleotides read TGTGCCAGCAGCTTGCTAACAGGTGGGGAGACCCAGTACTTC.

This chain links TRBV2 with TRBJ2-1; 11 nucleotides agree with TRBD1. CDR1 is SNHLY, CDR2 FYNNEI, per germline. Trimming removed 7 bases from V and 5 bases from J; junction bases left unmatched: 13. This CDR3 spans 17 amino acids. DNA for the CDR3: TGTGCCAGCATTCAAGGACAGGGGGCAGGAAAGAACAATGAGCAGTTCTTC. As protein: CASIQGQGAGKNNEQFF.

This clone showed up just once. V is TRBV27 and J is TRBJ2-5; 8 nucleotides agree with TRBD1. CDR1 is MNHEY, CDR2 SMNVEV, per germline (reference sequence). CDR3 length: 15 residues. V lost 5 bases to trimming and J lost 1 base; unmatched junction nucleotides: 6. The CDR3: CASSMDRAPQETQYF. CDR3 sequence (DNA): TGTGCCAGCAGTATGGACAGGGCCCCCCAAGAGACCCAGTACTTC.

This clone has a handful of counts. The chain combines TRBV5-5 with TRBJ2-7; D is perhaps TRBD1 (5 bases). Germline V gene lookup returns CDR1 SGHKS and CDR2 YYEKEE (reference sequence). The V gene lost 2 bases and the J gene lost 6 bases, with 15 bases spanning the gap. The CDR3 extends over 14 amino acids. In DNA, the CDR3 is TGTGCCAGCAGCTTCCAAGTGCAGGGCTCCGAGCAGTACTTC. Its translation is CASSFQVQGSEQYF.

The V call is TRBV3-1 (or the pseudogene TRBV3-2), the J call TRBJ2-3; 7 bases agree with TRBD2. The germline gives CDR1 LGHDT, CDR2 YNNKEL (reference sequence). The CDR3 is 15 amino acids. J lost 4 bases, V lost 3 bases, and 7 bases had no gene match. CDR3 residues: CASSHSGAGADTQYF. CDR3 DNA sequence: TGTGCCAGCAGCCACAGCGGGGCCGGAGCAGATACGCAGTATTTT.

The chain employs TRBV4-3 and TRBJ2-1; the D gene is possibly TRBD2 (6 bases). The CDR3 has 13 residues. V gave up 3 bases and J gave up 11 bases, with 14 bases separating them. Germline assignment: CDR1 LGHNA and CDR2 YSLEER. The DNA of the CDR3 is TGCGCCAGCAGCCAGGACACTAGCCGTCAGCAGTTCTTC. It translates to CASSQDTSRQQFF.

This clone was counted a few times. The J gene is TRBJ1-3, the V gene TRBV20-1; 7 nucleotides align to TRBD1. This CDR3 contains 11 residues. V was clipped by 7 bases and J by 9 bases; unmatched bases: 6. Germline V gene lookup returns CDR1 DFQATT and CDR2 SNEGSKA (reference sequence). DNA for the CDR3: TGCAGTGTTGACAGGGTGGGCACCATATATTTT. It translates to CSVDRVGTIYF.

This clone occurred a few times. The chain combines TRBV6-5 with TRBJ2-7, with a weak D call TRBD1 (6 bases). CDR1 is MNHEY and CDR2 is SVGAGI in the germline V gene. The V end was cut by 1 base, the J end by 0 bases, with 10 bases between. The CDR3 totals 15 residues. The CDR3 here is CASSYWGHGSYEQYF. The CDR3 DNA sequence: TGTGCCAGCAGTTACTGGGGGCACGGCTCCTACGAGCAGTACTTC.

The rearrangement joins TRBV11-2 to TRBJ2-7; D unresolved. The CDR3 consists of 14 residues. Germline CDR1 is SGHAT and CDR2 is FQNNGV. Trimming took 5 bases from V and 2 from J, leaving 13 bases between them. The CDR3 sequence is CASSHRPGTYEQYF. The CDR3 nucleotides are TGTGCCAGCAGCCACCGGCCAGGTACCTACGAGCAGTACTTC.

This chain joins TRBV5-1 and TRBJ2-3; 8 bases agree with TRBD2. The germline gives CDR1 SGHRS, CDR2 YFSETQ. Unmatched junction bases numbered 5, after V lost 2 bases and J lost 6 bases. CDR3 length: 14 amino acids. CDR3 protein: CASSFGGASDTQYF. Here the CDR3 DNA reads TGCGCCAGCAGCTTCGGGGGGGCTTCGGATACGCAGTATTTT.

This rearrangement joins TRBV7-9 to TRBJ2-6; D is ambiguous. The germline CDR1 and CDR2 sequences are SEHNR and FQNEAQ (reference sequence). The CDR3 extends over 16 amino acids. Trimming took off 1 base at V and 8 bases at J, with 15 bases between the two ends. For the CDR3, the DNA is TGTGCCAGCAGCTTAGAACCCGAAAAAGCGACCAACGTCCTGACTTTC. Translating gives CASSLEPEKATNVLTF. The full variable domain, rest sourced from reference TRBV7-9 and TRBJ2-6, is DTGVSQNPRHKITKRGQNVTFRCDPISEHNRLYWYRQTLGQGPEFLTYFQNEAQLEKSRLLSDRFSAERPKGSFSTLEIQRTEQGDSAMYLCASSLEPEKATNVLTFGAGSRLTVL.

The rearrangement links TRBV13 to TRBJ1-3, with 9 bases identical to TRBD1. The germline V gene has CDR1 PRHDT and CDR2 FYEKMQ (reference sequence). The CDR3 is 16 amino acids. The V and J ends lost 4 bases and 2 bases, in that order; junction bases with no gene match: 6. Here the CDR3 DNA reads TGTGCCAGCAGCTACGTCTGGGACAGGGCTGGAAACACCATATATTTT. This sequence encodes CASSYVWDRAGNTIYF. The full variable domain, completed using reference TRBV13 and TRBJ1-3, is AAGVIQSPRHLIKEKRETATLKCYPIPRHDTVYWYQQGPGQDPQFLISFYEKMQSDKGSIPDRFSAQQFSDYHSELNMSSLELGDSALYFCASSYVWDRAGNTIYFGEGSWLTVV.

In DNA form, the CDR3 reads TGTGCCAGCAGCCGACAGGGTCGGACCGGGGAGCTGTTTTTT. Amino acids: CASSRQGRTGELFF. The chain links TRBV6-5 to TRBJ2-2; TRBD1 matches at 7 bases. With 6 bases clipped from V and 5 bases from J, the junction kept 6 bases outside the gene matches. The V gene's germline CDR1 is MNHEY and CDR2 SVGAGI. The CDR3 spans 14 residues.

The J gene is TRBJ2-1, the V gene TRBV12-3 or TRBV12-4; D not certain. V dropped 6 bases and J dropped 8 bases, with 11 bases sitting between them. This CDR3 is 12 amino acids long. CDR3 sequence reads: CASSQMGDEQFF. Written as DNA, the CDR3 is TGTGCCAGCAGCCAGATGGGCGATGAGCAGTTCTTC.

This chain joins TRBV2 and TRBJ1-6, with D possibly matching TRBD1 (5 bases). V was cut by 0 bases and J by 7 bases, with 10 bases left in between. The CDR3 totals 15 residues. Germline values: CDR1 SNHLY, CDR2 FYNNEI. The CDR3 DNA reads as TGTGCCAGCAGTGAAGCAGGGGTCCACAATTCACCCCTCCACTTT. Amino acid sequence: CASSEAGVHNSPLHF.

The chain carries TRBV9 and TRBJ1-1; D remains unclear. Germline V lookup: CDR1 SGDLS, CDR2 YYNGEE. V was cut by 0 bases and J by 2 bases, with 5 bases left in between. There are 13 residues in the CDR3. CDR3 in amino acids: CASSVDQNTEAFF. CDR3 in DNA: TGTGCCAGCAGCGTAGATCAAAACACTGAAGCTTTCTTT.